This TCR beta chain was identified during a study of monozygotic twins with inflammatory bowel disease. The blood volume drawn from each donor was roughly 2.5 ml. With respect to this clonotype: The target antigen is unknown.

Study-wide findings and caveats: Twins with IBD were found to have lower TCRbeta diversity (inverse Simpson) than healthy co-twins.

Per TCR library, roughly 3,500 ng of total RNA was used. UMIs bearing a 6-nucleotide sample barcode were added through template switching. TCRdb reprocessed the 5' RACE reads, with one entry per CDR3 protein and no DNA. This table lists about 160,000 distinct CDR3 sequences. This CDR3 contains 14 residues. Looked up from germline, CDR1 is SGHRS and CDR2 is YFSETQ. This chain links TRBV5-1 with TRBJ2-7; there is no DNA to check the TCRdb D call of TRBD1. The source is a human donor with ulcerative colitis or Crohn's disease, or a healthy co-twin of an affected twin (not recorded which). The sequenced material came from blood. CDR3 amino acids: CASSLVGQGDEQYF.